Below, 29 T cell receptor beta chains from the same sample are listed, as sequenced in a study of response to subunit inactivated influenza vaccine. Each CDR3 protein is one row after TCRdb ran MiXCR on the RT-PCR reads. Among about 610,000 distinct CDR3 sequences listed, about 15% were seen once. Sequencing used PBMCs from blood, obtained approximately 13 days after vaccination. These receptors originate from a man in his fifties who received an inactivated influenza vaccine.

Only a few counts were recorded for this clonotype. The chain is built from TRBV6-5 and TRBJ2-4; the match to TRBD1 covers 9 bases. The germline CDR1 and CDR2 sequences are MNHEY and SVGAGI. The ends lost 0 bases at V and 1 base at J; junction bases unmatched: 10. The length of the CDR3 is 19 residues. CDR3 protein: CASSYSWTGVPGAKNIQYF. CDR3 sequence (DNA): TGTGCCAGCAGTTACTCCTGGACAGGGGTCCCGGGGGCCAAAAACATTCAGTACTTC.

This clonotype was observed a few times. The chain combines TRBV3-1 with TRBJ1-1; TRBD1 is a possible D gene (5 bases). This CDR3 comprises 13 residues. Trimming stripped 5 bases from V and 6 bases from J, with 13 bases between. In germline, CDR1 is LGHDT, CDR2 YNNKEL (reference sequence). The CDR3 nucleotides are TGTGCCAGCAGCTATCCGAGGGACGCTGAAGCTTTCTTT. This gives the protein CASSYPRDAEAFF.

The table lists this clonotype with a few counts. This chain connects TRBV10-3 to TRBJ2-3, with D unclear. The CDR3 consists of 11 residues. Per the germline V gene, CDR1 is ENHRY and CDR2 is SYGVKD. V lost 10 bases, J lost 4 bases, and 9 bases lay in between. CDR3 sequence reads: CATSLSDTQYF. The CDR3 bases are TGTGCCACCTCACTATCAGATACGCAGTATTTT.

This clonotype was counted many times. The chain employs TRBV19 and TRBJ2-7; unclear D gene. From germline, CDR1 is LNHDA and CDR2 SQIVND (reference sequence). Trimming stripped 6 bases from V and 4 bases from J, with 19 bases between. The CDR3 covers 15 residues. The CDR3 loop reads CASSPEMGSSYEQYF. DNA of the CDR3: TGTGCCAGTAGCCCCGAGATGGGTAGCAGTTACGAGCAGTACTTC. Together with reference TRBV19 and TRBJ2-7, the CDR3 gives the full variable domain: DGGITQSPKYLFRKEGQNVTLSCEQNLNHDAMYWYRQDPGQGLRLIYYSQIVNDFQKGDIAEGYSVSREKKESFPLTVTSAQKNPTAFYLCASSPEMGSSYEQYFGPGTRLTVT.

The chain carries TRBV24-1 and TRBJ2-1, with TRBD2 matching 14 bases. J was trimmed by 7 bases and V by 5 bases; bases with no gene match: 6. Germline V gives CDR1 KGHDR, CDR2 SFDVKD. CDR3 length: 16 residues. The CDR3 sequence is CATSVTGLAGGNEQFF. CDR3 nucleotide sequence: TGTGCCACCAGTGTTACTGGACTAGCGGGAGGTAATGAGCAGTTCTTC.

In this sample, this clonotype turned up a few times. The chain couples TRBV11-2 to TRBJ2-5, with 8 bases that match TRBD2. J was trimmed by 0 bases and V by 5 bases; bases with no gene match: 8. CDR3 size: 16 residues. Germline-derived CDR1 and CDR2 are SGHAT and FQNNGV. The CDR3 sequence is CASSLRGGLYQETQYF. In DNA form, the CDR3 reads TGTGCCAGCAGCCTACGGGGGGGGCTCTACCAAGAGACCCAGTACTTC.

The V gene is TRBV10-3, the J gene TRBJ2-2, with TRBD2 matching over 10 bases. CDR3 length: 18 residues. With V trimmed by 3 bases and J by 1 base, 8 bases remained unmatched. Germline V gene sequence: CDR1 ENHRY, CDR2 SYGVKD. CDR3 DNA: TGTGCCATCAGTGATTTTCTAGCGGGAGCAATGAACACCGGGGAGCTGTTTTTT. The encoded protein is CAISDFLAGAMNTGELFF.

This clonotype has ten or more counts. J is TRBJ2-7 and V is TRBV12-3 or TRBV12-4, with 7 bases identical to TRBD1. The CDR3 spans 16 residues. V was clipped by 0 bases and J by 5 bases; unmatched bases: 10. Here the CDR3 reads CASSLAADRPRDEQYF. The CDR3 bases are TGTGCCAGCAGTTTAGCGGCGGACAGGCCCCGAGACGAGCAGTACTTC.

The chain employs TRBV5-8 and TRBJ1-4; the D gene is possibly TRBD1 (5 bases). V lost 7 bases and J lost 5, with 12 bases in between. The CDR3 runs to 13 residues. Per germline, CDR1 SGHTS and CDR2 YDEGEE. CDR3 DNA sequence: TGTGCCAGCTCCGGGACGGCAAATGAAAAACTGTTTTTT. Translating gives CASSGTANEKLFF. Full variable domain (rest looked up from reference TRBV5-8 and TRBJ1-4): EAGVTQSPTHLIKTRGQQATLRCSPISGHTSVYWYQQALGLGLQFLLWYDEGEERNRGNFPPRFSGRQFPNYSSELNVNALELEDSALYLCASSGTANEKLFFGSGTQLSVL.

This chain connects TRBV5-5 to TRBJ2-3; D may be TRBD2 (5 bases). V lost 5 bases and J 5 bases, leaving 18 bases between the germline ends. This CDR3 region has 15 residues. Germline CDR1 is SGHKS and CDR2 is YYEKEE (reference sequence). CDR3 coding DNA: TGTGCCAGCAGGCCTAGGGTAATCGGAGGAGATACGCAGTATTTT. It translates to CASRPRVIGGDTQYF.

This clonotype appeared a few times. The rearrangement uses TRBV20-1 and TRBJ1-5; TRBD1 matches at 11 bases. The germline CDR1 and CDR2 sequences are DFQATT and SNEGSKA (reference sequence). Unmatched junction bases numbered 9, after V lost 3 bases and J lost 8 bases. There are 15 residues in the CDR3. DNA of the CDR3: TGCAGTGCTAGTGTCGGGACAGGGGGAAAAGAGCCCCAGCATTTT. Translating it yields CSASVGTGGKEPQHF.

The rearrangement uses TRBV11-2 and TRBJ2-3; 8 nucleotides align to TRBD2. V shed 5 bases and J 3 bases; nucleotides not matched to a gene: 10. Germline loops: CDR1 SGHAT, CDR2 FQNNGV. This CDR3 spans 16 amino acids. CDR3 in amino acids: CASSHRRGGGTDTQYF. For the CDR3, the DNA is TGTGCCAGCAGCCATAGACGGGGGGGAGGTACAGATACGCAGTATTTT.

This clonotype came up a few times. The rearrangement links TRBV12-3 or TRBV12-4 to TRBJ2-7, with D possibly matching TRBD2 (5 bases). The germline V and J ends were trimmed by 6 bases and 6 bases, with 21 bases remaining between them. This CDR3 spans 15 amino acids. In nucleotides, the CDR3 is TGTGCCAGCAGGCCCCCCGGGATCGCTTTCGGCGAGCAGTACTTC. Amino acid sequence: CASRPPGIAFGEQYF.

This clonotype was seen many times. The chain recombines TRBV5-1 with TRBJ2-5; 10 bases fit TRBD1. Trimming removed 4 bases from V and 5 bases from J; junction bases left unmatched: 2. Germline V lookup: CDR1 SGHRS, CDR2 YFSETQ. This CDR3 region has 13 residues. The DNA for the CDR3 is TGCGCCAGCAGCGTGGGACAGGGGGAGACCCAGTACTTC. Encoded protein: CASSVGQGETQYF.

The chain joins TRBV12-3 or TRBV12-4 to TRBJ1-6, with D possibly matching TRBD1 (5 bases). Trimming cost V 6 bases and J 4 bases, with 13 bases left between them. The CDR3 runs to 15 residues. The CDR3, as DNA: TGTGCCAGCAGGATATCGGGACGGTATAATTCACCCCTCCACTTT. It encodes CASRISGRYNSPLHF.

The gene calls are TRBV14 and TRBJ1-1; no definite D call. The V end lost 5 bases, the J end lost 3 bases, and 25 bases lay between the germline ends. Germline values: CDR1 SGHDN, CDR2 FVKESK. This CDR3 has 18 residues. CDR3 region: CASSLLSLYGGLDTEAFF. CDR3 in DNA: TGTGCCAGCAGCTTACTATCCCTCTACGGAGGGTTGGACACTGAAGCTTTCTTT.

This clonotype has at least ten counts. This chain uses TRBV28 with TRBJ2-7; unclear D gene. The CDR3 has 14 residues. Trimming took off 4 bases at V and 0 bases at J, with 10 bases between the two ends. Germline V gives CDR1 MDHEN, CDR2 SYDVKM. This chain's CDR3 is CASSSTTTSYEQYF. CDR3 DNA: TGTGCCAGCAGTTCTACAACGACCTCCTACGAGCAGTACTTC.

CDR3 residues: CASSKIQGTNYGYTF. The CDR3 region has the DNA TGTGCCAGCAGCAAAATACAGGGAACAAACTATGGCTACACCTTC. The chain carries TRBV7-2 and TRBJ1-2, with D possibly being TRBD1 (6 bases). The germline V and J ends were trimmed by 5 bases and 2 bases, with 15 bases remaining between them. Per the germline V gene, CDR1 is SGHTA and CDR2 is FQGNSA. The CDR3 length is 15 residues.

The chain uses TRBV7-2 and TRBJ2-5; a weak D match, TRBD1 (5 bases). The V gene's germline CDR1 is SGHTA and CDR2 FQGNSA. Deletions cut 6 bases from V and 5 bases from J, with 10 bases between. CDR3 length: 12 amino acids. Here the CDR3 reads CASRPAGETQYF. The CDR3 DNA sequence: TGTGCCAGCAGACCCGCAGGGGAGACCCAGTACTTC.

The chain combines TRBV7-6 with TRBJ2-3; 7 bases fit TRBD2. Germline CDR1 reads SGHVS; CDR2 reads FNYEAQ. J was trimmed by 4 bases and V by 0 bases; bases with no gene match: 7. The CDR3 is 16 residues long. The CDR3: CASSLAQAGWPDTQYF. CDR3 coding DNA: TGTGCCAGCAGCTTAGCCCAAGCGGGATGGCCAGATACGCAGTATTTT.

This sequence joins TRBV5-6 and TRBJ2-1, with 8 nucleotides matching TRBD2. Germline V gene data show CDR1 as SGHDT and CDR2 as YYEEEE. J was trimmed by 15 bases and V by 0 bases; bases with no gene match: 5. The CDR3 runs to 12 residues. CDR3 sequence (DNA): TGTGCCAGCAGCTTGGCCGGTAGCGGGGCGTTCTTC. Residues: CASSLAGSGAFF.

This sequence joins TRBV6-4 and TRBJ1-1; D is unclear. Germline lookup yields CDR1 MRHNA and CDR2 SNTAGT. V lost 7 bases and J 5 bases, leaving 20 bases between the germline ends. This CDR3 has 15 residues. The CDR3 coding sequence is TGTGCCAGCACCGACAAACCGGGCACGGGGACTGAAGCTTTCTTT. It specifies CASTDKPGTGTEAFF.

V is TRBV12-3 or TRBV12-4 and J is TRBJ1-2, with 7 bases matching TRBD1. The CDR3 runs to 13 residues. V was clipped by 5 bases and J by 4 bases; unmatched bases: 4. DNA of the CDR3: TGTGCCAGCAGTCGCGGACAGGTCTATGGCTACACCTTC. Protein: CASSRGQVYGYTF.

The chain couples TRBV5-1 to TRBJ1-1; TRBD1 might be the D (6 bases). V lost 5 bases, J lost 6 bases, and 17 bases lay in between. The CDR3 has 14 residues. The germline V gene encodes CDR1 SGHRS and CDR2 YFSETQ. CDR3 bases: TGCGCCAGCAGAATAGGTCAGGGGCAGTCTGAAGCTTTCTTT. Translation: CASRIGQGQSEAFF.

V gene TRBV4-3 combines with J gene TRBJ1-3, with a possible D match to TRBD1 (5 bases). The CDR3 extends over 15 amino acids. V was trimmed by 0 bases and J by 7 bases, leaving 13 bases between them. Germline CDR1 reads LGHNA; CDR2 reads YSLEER. The CDR3 nucleotides read TGCGCCAGCAGCCAAGATGGGACCATGGGGAACACCATATATTTT. Translating gives CASSQDGTMGNTIYF.

The sample holds a few counts of this clonotype. The chain joins TRBV5-1 to TRBJ2-3, with 12 bases that match TRBD1. Germline assignment: CDR1 SGHRS and CDR2 YFSETQ. With V trimmed by 7 bases and J by 4 bases, 10 bases remained unmatched. The CDR3 is 16 amino acids. The CDR3 spells CASLRTGTGGADTQYF. The CDR3 region has the DNA TGCGCCAGCCTTCGAACCGGGACAGGGGGCGCAGATACGCAGTATTTT.

With respect to this clonotype: An end of the junction does not agree with germline; a read error may underlie this. V usage is TRBV25-1 and J usage is TRBJ2-3; no definite D call. The CDR3 is 14 residues long. Germline assignment: CDR1 MGHDK and CDR2 SYGVNS. CDR3 amino acids: CASSATWGTDTQYF. CDR3 sequence (DNA): TGCGCCAGCAGTGCCACGTGGGGCACAGATACGCAGTATTTT. Together with reference TRBV25-1 and TRBJ2-3, the CDR3 gives the full variable domain: EADIYQTPRYLVIGTGKKITLECSQTMGHDKMYWYQQDPGMELHLIHYSYGVNSTEKGDLSSESTVSRIRTEHFPLTLESARPSHTSQYLCASSATWGTDTQYFGPGTRLTVL.

This clonotype appeared many times. V usage is TRBV12-3 or TRBV12-4 and J usage is TRBJ2-3; D call uncertain. The CDR3 loop spans 12 amino acids. The V and J ends lost 4 bases and 3 bases respectively, with 5 bases between them. The CDR3 DNA reads as TGTGCCAGCAGTTCTGAAACAGATACGCAGTATTTT. It translates to CASSSETDTQYF.

This sequence joins TRBV28 and TRBJ1-4, with TRBD1 matching 9 bases. The CDR3 is 15 residues long. Unmatched junction bases numbered 5, after V lost 2 bases and J lost 7 bases. The germline CDR1 and CDR2 sequences are MDHEN and SYDVKM. CDR3 sequence reads: CASSLGGQGGEKLFF. The CDR3 DNA is TGTGCCAGCAGTTTAGGGGGACAGGGAGGTGAAAAACTGTTTTTT.